This T cell receptor beta chain was identified during a study of blood T cells in healthy people across ages. Using a J-beta primer mix together with a sample-barcoded 5' primer, a second PCR was run for roughly 7 to 11 cycles. The template-switch adaptor was a 5' adaptor with 12 random nucleotides. It tagged each cDNA molecule. MiXCR, applied by TCRdb to the 5' RACE reads, yields one record per CDR3 protein. The sample records about 780,000 distinct CDR3 sequences, roughly 25% being singletons. With 0 bases removed from V and 0 bases from J, the gap between germline ends came to 12 bases. CDR1 and CDR2 (germline): SGDLS, YYNGEE. This CDR3 contains 16 residues. This sample also belongs to another study, concerning T cells of mothers and their children. From that study: The donors comprised about 6 children and their three healthy Caucasian mothers. For each mother, over 8 million TCR beta CDR3 reads were obtained, and for each child, some 3 million.

The chain recombines TRBV9 with TRBJ1-1; no reliable D call. This receptor was identified in a boy younger than 18 in good health. Input material: blood. Here the CDR3 reads CASSVGGGYLNTEAFF. The DNA for the CDR3 is TGTGCCAGCAGCGTAGGGGGAGGGTACCTGAACACTGAAGCTTTCTTT.